The clone carrying this TCR beta chain was detected only once. Its antigen remains unidentified. Each CDR3 protein gets one entry after TCRdb re-called the 5' RACE reads with MiXCR. The table has a few hundred thousand distinct CDR3 sequences, 9.5% to 10% seen once. Healthy Caucasians made up all donors. The data belong to a study of identical twins. Study conclusions and caveats: There was an excess of low generation probability in the out-of-frame alpha sequences that twins shared. In cord blood, abundant beta clonotypes had fewer insertions; memory showed no trend.

These sequences were also reported in another study, on yellow fever vaccine responses in identical twins.

Sequencing used PBMCs. The sequence derives from a woman aged 18-30 years in good health.

Here the CDR3 DNA reads TGTGCCAGCCCGCCCCCCTCCAATCAGCCCCAGCATTTT. Its translation is CASPPPSNQPQHF. The chain couples TRBV27 to TRBJ1-5; D remains ambiguous. The CDR3 length is 13 residues. V was cut by 8 bases and J by 3 bases, with 11 bases left in between. In germline, CDR1 is MNHEY, CDR2 SMNVEV (reference sequence).